This T cell receptor (beta chain) comes out of a study of human T cells and chemical hapten exposure (dated by TCRdb to the early 2020s). In terms of the full investigation: For sensitization, 2% DPC in acetone was applied to a 2 cm by 2 cm area of upper inner arm skin. Blood samples were taken from patients before sensitization (week 0) and then at 2, 6 and about 24 weeks after DPC sensitization. Patients additionally received weekly therapeutic DPC doses to the scalp throughout the roughly 24-week study period. Libraries were combined into a pool for sequencing, and differences in TCR yield between samples came mainly from small differences in library volumes within the pool. Nearly 30 alopecia patients gave blood for TCR sequencing at one to four time points (pre-sensitization, 2, 6 and 24 weeks). Patch testing was done on the upper back using Finn chambers containing 0.01% DPC, and results were scored after 6 days according to International Contact Dermatitis Research Group standards. The study tracked peripheral blood TCR repertoire changes in vivo during primary and secondary sensitization to the hapten diphenylcyclopropenone (DPC) in alopecia patients. The mostly female patient cohort included alopecia areata with under or over 50% scalp involvement, alopecia totalis and alopecia universalis. The paper's findings and limits, for the study overall: Compared with pre-sensitization or healthy control sets, expanded TCRs formed significantly more large CDR3 similarity clusters, which is consistent with antigen-driven responses. Alopecia, a presumed autoimmune disease, was present in all patients, so the immune response of the patients might differ from that of healthy individuals. Repeated subsampling changed both the strength of the expansion versus patch-test correlation and the threshold at which that correlation became significant. DPC sensitization did not change the number of TCRs with a frequency above 1 in 1000, and there was no evidence of changes in global repertoire structure. Patch test score was positively correlated with the number of PT1 expanded TCRs, with significance at thresholds 8, 16 and 32 but not at 4.

Interpreted using the paper, the time point label stands for: patch test 2, 6 weeks after DPC sensitization. Interpreted using the paper, the treatment or condition label stands for: therapeutic diphenylcyclopropenone sensitization with weekly scalp DPC. At every patch-test visit, the blood draw took place before the patch test was put on. Eligible patients were aged 18 to 70, diagnosed with alopecia, deemed suitable for DPC therapy, and excluded if pregnant. Total RNA was extracted from unfractionated whole blood collected in Tempus Blood RNA tubes. The library was obtained by RACE. The instrument was a NextSeq 500. Library preparation attached unique molecular identifiers to individual cDNA molecules for quantitative, reproducible TCR counting. Each blood RNA sample was used to sequence both TCR alpha and TCR beta chains. In the paper's pipeline: The median number of TCRs per sample was roughly 98,000, ranging from 23,224 to 690,600. The Decombinator software suite was used to annotate the V, J and CDR3 of the TCR reads. To make PS versus PT1 abundance plots, every sample was subsampled to the same number of TCRs (28,000). TCRs were defined as expanded if absent before sensitization and observed at least eight times at the 2-week time point. TCRdb applied fastp at Q25 and MiXCR to the public reads, then kept only in-frame beta chains. Rows matching on CDR3 protein sequence are summarized as one entry with the most common DNA and genes. These V and J calls originate from TCRdb's pipeline instead of the authors' own analysis. Recorded for this sample are tens of thousands of distinct CDR3 sequences; roughly 10% of them occurred a single time. Together, the top ten hold approximately 5% of the sample.

The germline V gene sets CDR1 to SGDLS and CDR2 to YYNGEE. V is pruned by 1 base and J by 6 bases, leaving 9 bases of the junction without a gene match. Including the terminal cysteine and phenylalanine, the CDR3 comprises 16 residues. Only the CDR3 DNA is retained, 48 bases long and in frame from the first base. Comments on this clonotype: What antigen it recognizes has not been identified. Base quality data are lacking; no much larger clone is found one base away.

The chain was built from TRBV9 and TRBJ2-7; TRBD1 matches 11 bases in the middle. The source is a woman aged 45-60 years with alopecia areata. Some clones in this sample may be carry-over from other donors' samples. This material consisted of whole blood, taken in connection with sensitization to the hapten diphenylcyclopropenone (DPC). Read as DNA, the sequence is TGTGCCAGCAGCGTAACCAAAGGACAGGGGGCGAGCGAGCAGTACTTC. Translation gives CASSVTKGQGASEQYF.